This TCR beta chain derives from a study of cytomegalovirus exposure and HLA in healthy donors. Researchers ran the PCR with 60 Vbeta and 13 Jbeta primers. Data came from immunoSEQ multiplex PCR; TCRdb stores just in-frame clones and leaves some out. Of 120,000 to 150,000 clones listed, 82% were seen once; the top ten hold 3.2%. This clonotype originated in a man aged 18-30 years in good health and CMV-seropositive. The sequenced material came from PBMCs.

In nucleotides, the CDR3 is TGTGCCAGCAGCTTAGAGACAGGCGATGGCTACACCTTC. Protein: CASSLETGDGYTF. This sequence joins TRBV11-1 and TRBJ1-2; a weak D match, TRBD1 (6 bases). The CDR3 consists of 13 residues. The V gene's germline CDR1 is SGHAT and CDR2 FQDESV (reference sequence). Trimming removed 1 base at V and 6 bases at J, with 9 bases between.